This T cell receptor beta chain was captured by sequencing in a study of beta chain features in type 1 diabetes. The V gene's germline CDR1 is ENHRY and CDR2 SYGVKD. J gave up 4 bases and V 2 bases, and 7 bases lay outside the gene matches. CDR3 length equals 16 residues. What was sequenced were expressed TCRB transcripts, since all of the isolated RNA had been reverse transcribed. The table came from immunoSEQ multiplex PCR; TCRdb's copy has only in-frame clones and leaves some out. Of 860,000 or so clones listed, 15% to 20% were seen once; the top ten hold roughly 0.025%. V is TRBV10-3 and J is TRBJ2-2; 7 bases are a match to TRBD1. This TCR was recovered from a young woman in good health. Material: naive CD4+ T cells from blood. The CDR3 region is CAISERQGPGTGELFF. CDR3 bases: TGTGCCATCAGTGAGCGACAGGGCCCAGGCACCGGGGAGCTGTTTTTT.